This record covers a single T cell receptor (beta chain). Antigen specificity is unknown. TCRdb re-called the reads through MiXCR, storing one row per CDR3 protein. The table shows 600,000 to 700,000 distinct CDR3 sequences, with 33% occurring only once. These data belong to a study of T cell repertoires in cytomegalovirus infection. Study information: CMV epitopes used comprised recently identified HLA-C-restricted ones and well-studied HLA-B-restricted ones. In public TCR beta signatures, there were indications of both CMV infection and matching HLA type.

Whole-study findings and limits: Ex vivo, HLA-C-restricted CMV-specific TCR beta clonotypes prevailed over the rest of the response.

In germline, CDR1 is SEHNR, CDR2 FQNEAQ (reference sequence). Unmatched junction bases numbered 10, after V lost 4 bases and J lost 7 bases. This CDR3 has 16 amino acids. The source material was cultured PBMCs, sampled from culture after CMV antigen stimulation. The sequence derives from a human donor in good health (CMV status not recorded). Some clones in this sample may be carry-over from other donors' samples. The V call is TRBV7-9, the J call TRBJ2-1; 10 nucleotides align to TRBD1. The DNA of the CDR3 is TGTGCCAGCAGCTATACCGGGACAGGGGTTTTTAATGAGCAGTTCTTC. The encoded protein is CASSYTGTGVFNEQFF. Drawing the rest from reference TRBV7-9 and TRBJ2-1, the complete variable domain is DTGVSQNPRHKITKRGQNVTFRCDPISEHNRLYWYRQTLGQGPEFLTYFQNEAQLEKSRLLSDRFSAERPKGSFSTLEIQRTEQGDSAMYLCASSYTGTGVFNEQFFGPGTRLTVL.